This T cell receptor beta chain was profiled in a study of cytotoxic CD8 clonotypes in ibrutinib-treated CLL. Across the whole study: Partial response was seen in about 25 patients and complete response in 2; after median roughly six years, around 15 stayed remitted, around 12 progressed. Collecting the response samples happened after a median approximately twelve months of treatment, with a range of 6 to 36. Study observations and caveats: Age-matched healthy donor levels were exceeded by baseline clonality, which tracked circulating CD8+ T-cell counts.

The CDR3 consists of 13 residues. Trimming removed 7 bases from V and 3 bases from J, with 12 bases in between. Germline V gene lookup returns CDR1 LNHDA and CDR2 SQIVND (reference sequence). Generated by immunoSEQ multiplex PCR, the TCRdb table keeps only in-frame clones and is missing some. The sample includes 330,000 or so clones, about 64% of them seen just once. Comment on this clone: The antigen remains undetermined.

The specimen comprised PBMCs, sampled after 36 months of ibrutinib treatment. This TCR came from a human donor with chronic lymphocytic leukemia. The gene calls are TRBV19 and TRBJ1-1; TRBD1 might be the D (6 bases). The CDR3 loop reads CASNNRVDTEAFF. CDR3 sequence (DNA): TGTGCCAGTAACAACAGGGTGGACACTGAAGCTTTCTTT. The full variable domain, rest sourced from reference TRBV19 and TRBJ1-1, is DGGITQSPKYLFRKEGQNVTLSCEQNLNHDAMYWYRQDPGQGLRLIYYSQIVNDFQKGDIAEGYSVSREKKESFPLTVTSAQKNPTAFYLCASNNRVDTEAFFGQGTRLTVV.